This TCR beta chain was retrieved from a study of response to subunit inactivated influenza vaccine. This CDR3 region has 13 residues. Trimming stripped 3 bases from V and 5 bases from J, with 13 bases between. CDR1 is DFQATT, CDR2 SNEGSKA, per germline (reference sequence). Via MiXCR, TCRdb re-called the RT-PCR reads, giving one row per CDR3 protein. The sample has roughly 550,000 distinct CDR3 sequences, less than 25% seen once. This clonotype came up a few times. As yet, its antigen is unknown. Overall study results and limits: Researchers suggested that each seasonal influenza vaccination recruits few new T cells.

This same sample was also taken into another study, of T cells expressing NK-cell markers. That study reports: TCR beta cDNA was made by 5'RACE template switching with UMIs. Sorted CD3+CD56+NKG2C+, CD3+CD56+NKG2C- and CD3+CD56-NKG2C+ T cells provided the TCR beta repertoires. The sorts in several experiments were restricted to alpha-beta TCR T cells by an anti-gamma-delta TCR antibody. The study found dominant NKG2C+ clonotypes at roughly 1.0-8% of CD8+ T cells in six donors.

This TCR derives from a man in his fifties who received an inactivated influenza vaccine. This sequence joins TRBV20-1 and TRBJ2-5, with D perhaps TRBD2 (7 bases). The sample in question was CD4+ T cells sorted from PBMCs, obtained 11 to 12 days after vaccination. The CDR3 spells CSASAGAGETQYF. In nucleotides, the CDR3 is TGCAGTGCTAGCGCGGGGGCCGGGGAGACCCAGTACTTC.